Each of the 9 T cell receptor beta chains below was sequenced from the same sample in a study of early T cells in non-severe SARS-CoV-2 infection (dated by TCRdb to about 2021). The library was made by 5' RACE. The data were produced on a NextSeq 500. The public reads were run again by TCRdb, first through fastp at Q25 and then through MiXCR, and only productive beta chains were kept. CDR3 protein sequences are deduplicated, and each keeps its most common genes and DNA. The sample table contains approximately 77,000 distinct CDR3 sequences; only one count was recorded for around 16% of them. More than 10% of the sample is in the top ten clones. Source material: whole blood. The receptors derive from an adult who was a healthcare worker with PCR-confirmed SARS-CoV-2 infection or an uninfected control (not recorded which).

V gene TRBV11-3 combines with J gene TRBJ2-5; TRBD1 aligns across 7 bases. The CDR3 has 15 amino acids. Germline CDR1 is SGHNT and CDR2 is YENEEA. V shed 5 bases, J shed 1 base, and the junction held 7 bases outside the gene matches. For the CDR3, the DNA is TGTGCCAGCAGCCCCGCCGGGACAGCCCAAGAGACCCAGTACTTC. Amino acids: CASSPAGTAQETQYF.

In nucleotides, the CDR3 is TGCAGTGCTAGAAGGACTAGCGGGAGTAGGGCCAAAAACATTCAGTACTTC. It translates to CSARRTSGSRAKNIQYF. The V call is TRBV20-1, the J call TRBJ2-4, with 13 bases aligning to TRBD2. Losses at the gene ends were 2 bases for V and 1 base for J; bases not matched to a gene: 5. The CDR3 is 17 residues long. CDR1 is DFQATT, CDR2 SNEGSKA, per germline (reference sequence).

The chain couples TRBV24-1 to TRBJ2-1, with 8 nucleotides matching TRBD1. This CDR3 comprises 16 residues. CDR1 is KGHDR and CDR2 is SFDVKD in the germline V gene. Trimming removed 5 bases from V and 6 bases from J; junction bases left unmatched: 11. Here the CDR3 DNA reads TGTGCCACCAGTGCCCGCGGACAGGGATTCGGCAATGAGCAGTTCTTC. Protein sequence: CATSARGQGFGNEQFF.

This clonotype was picked up a small number of times. CDR3 DNA: TGTGCCAGCAGCTTGGAGAGGGACAGGGGGTCCGAGCAGTACTTC. It specifies CASSLERDRGSEQYF. The V gene is TRBV11-2, the J gene TRBJ2-7, with 11 bases identical to TRBD1. The CDR3 spans 15 residues. J was trimmed by 6 bases and V by 3 bases; bases with no gene match: 7. Germline-derived CDR1 and CDR2 are SGHAT and FQNNGV.

This rearrangement joins TRBV5-5 to TRBJ2-1, with 12 bases that match TRBD2. The CDR3 length is 20 residues. Germline CDR1 and CDR2: SGHKS and YYEKEE (reference sequence). The V gene end was trimmed by 0 bases and the J gene end by 0 bases; junction bases not matched to a gene: 10. The CDR3 nucleotides read TGTGCCAGCAGCTTGGCTACGACTAGCGGGGGTCGAAGCTCCTACAATGAGCAGTTCTTC. Amino acid sequence: CASSLATTSGGRSSYNEQFF.

Only a few counts were recorded for this clonotype. This rearrangement joins TRBV2 to TRBJ2-1; D is possibly TRBD2 (6 bases). Between the trimmed V and J ends, which lost 5 bases and 15 bases, there was a span of 23 bases. The germline V gene has CDR1 SNHLY and CDR2 FYNNEI. This CDR3 spans 14 amino acids. The CDR3 DNA reads as TGTGCCAGCAGTAGAAGCTCCCCTAGCGAGCCCTCGTTCTTC. It encodes CASSRSSPSEPSFF.

This clonotype has just a few counts. The chain links TRBV21-1 to TRBJ1-2. TRBV21-1 is a listed pseudogene. The CDR3 consists of 11 residues. Written as DNA, the CDR3 is TGTGCCAGCACCCCAACGGATGGCTACACCTTC. Residues: CASTPTDGYTF.

V gene TRBV7-3 combines with J gene TRBJ2-1; 7 nucleotides agree with TRBD2. The CDR3 loop spans 15 amino acids. Trimming took 2 bases from V and 10 from J; bases not matched to a gene: 11. Germline V gene sequence: CDR1 SGHTA, CDR2 FQGTGA. DNA for the CDR3: TGTGCCAGCAGCTTATCTTCGGGGGGACTACAGGAGCAGTTCTTC. Its protein product is CASSLSSGGLQEQFF.

This rearrangement joins TRBV5-1 to TRBJ2-3; the D is unclear. The V gene's germline CDR1 is SGHRS and CDR2 YFSETQ. CDR3 size: 14 residues. V lost 0 bases and J 0 bases, leaving 5 bases between the germline ends. The CDR3 region has the DNA TGCGCCAGCAGCTTGGACAGTAGCACAGATACGCAGTATTTT. It specifies CASSLDSSTDTQYF.